The source of this T cell receptor beta chain is a study of control samples from healthy donors and cancer patients (dated by TCRdb to the early 2020s). Spanning cysteine to phenylalanine, the CDR3 consists of 16 amino acids. Left in the record is the CDR3 DNA by itself, 48 bases read in frame from the first base. Via the germline V gene, CDR1 is SGHRS and CDR2 YFSETQ. Relative to germline, V is missing 4 bases and J is missing 3 bases, with 5 bases of the junction outside any gene match. In its sample, this clone was seen a few times. What this receptor recognizes is not known. Qualities for individual bases were not recorded, and no much larger clone is one base off. The library was prepared using the immunoSEQ multiplex PCR assay. What TCRdb holds here is the immuneACCESS table cut down to in-frame rearrangements. Part of the clones is not present; checked against another copy, under half of the missing clones reflect an unresolved V gene, and the others are unexplained. The sample table holds about 89,000 clones, of which 86% were seen once. The ten largest clonotypes hold under 25% of the sample.

Recombination linked TRBV5-1 to TRBJ2-2; 11 middle bases align to TRBD1. The sequence came from a man aged 25 to 40 in good health. The sample comprised blood. The CDR3 here reads CASSPRDRGYTGELFF. The DNA reads TGCGCCAGCAGCCCGAGGGACAGGGGGTACACCGGGGAGCTGTTTTTT. Reference TRBV5-1 and TRBJ2-2 genes cover what lies past the CDR3, so the full variable domain is KAGVTQTPRYLIKTRGQQVTLSCSPISGHRSVSWYQQTPGQGLQFLFEYFSETQRNKGNFPGRFSGRQFSNSRSEMNVSTLELGDSALYLCASSPRDRGYTGELFFGEGSRLTVL.